Following are 29 T cell receptor beta chains from one sample sequenced in a study of a mutant IDH1 vaccine in newly diagnosed glioma. Only in-frame clones appear in the TCRdb table, and some are missing; sequencing was by immunoSEQ multiplex PCR. Altogether some 61,000 clones are present, 65% to 90% being singletons, with the ten largest covering 2.9%. Indicated time point: baseline, week 1 (first vaccination visit). Treatment here: pre-vaccination baseline after standard-of-care therapy. This specimen consisted of PBMCs, obtained from a glioma patient treated with radiotherapy, temozolomide or both. These receptors originate from a man in his thirties or forties with glioma.

The V gene is TRBV28, the J gene TRBJ2-7, with 9 bases aligning to TRBD2. The CDR3 is made up of 14 amino acids. Germline CDR1 reads MDHEN; CDR2 reads SYDVKM. Losses at the gene ends were 5 bases for V and 4 bases for J; bases not matched to a gene: 6. The CDR3 nucleotides are TGTGCCAGCAGTATTAGCGGGGGCCTATACGAGCAGTACTTC. Amino acid sequence: CASSISGGLYEQYF.

The chain has TRBV11-2 and TRBJ2-5; 8 bases map to TRBD2. The germline gives CDR1 SGHAT, CDR2 FQNNGV. The CDR3 runs 16 residues. Losses at the gene ends were 5 bases for V and 2 bases for J; bases not matched to a gene: 10. This CDR3 is CASSLLGGGPQETQYF. The CDR3 bases are TGTGCCAGCAGCCTCCTCGGGGGGGGGCCACAAGAGACCCAGTACTTC.

V gene TRBV7-8 combines with J gene TRBJ2-1; 11 nucleotides agree with TRBD2. Germline V gene data show CDR1 as SGHVS and CDR2 as FQNEAQ. V lost 5 bases to trimming and J lost 8 bases; unmatched junction nucleotides: 8. The CDR3 has 15 residues. Here the CDR3 reads CASSVSGGAWDEQFF. The DNA for the CDR3 is TGTGCCAGCAGCGTTAGCGGGGGGGCTTGGGATGAGCAGTTCTTC.

The chain carries TRBV6-5 and TRBJ2-3, with a tentative D call TRBD2 (5 bases). This CDR3 has 14 residues. The V gene's germline CDR1 is MNHEY and CDR2 SVGAGI. Trimming stripped 5 bases from V and 8 bases from J, with 17 bases between. Here the CDR3 DNA reads TGTGCCAGCAGTAGAGGGCCCGCTACTCCTACGCAGTATTTT. Translation: CASSRGPATPTQYF.

The gene calls are TRBV6-1 and TRBJ1-5, with no clear D. The CDR3 runs to 14 residues. The V end lost 0 bases, the J end lost 3 bases, and 6 bases lay between the germline ends. Germline assignment: CDR1 MNHNS and CDR2 SASEGT. The CDR3 loop is CASSEAAVNQPQHF. The CDR3, as DNA: TGTGCCAGCAGTGAAGCGGCGGTCAATCAGCCCCAGCATTTT.

This clone was detected once. This chain connects TRBV6-5 to TRBJ1-1; D might be TRBD1 (5 bases). The CDR3 length is 14 residues. Trimming took 7 bases from V and 6 from J, leaving 18 bases between them. From germline, CDR1 is MNHEY and CDR2 SVGAGI. The CDR3 region has the DNA TGTGCCAGCACCCTTACGGGTGGAGGGGCTGAAGCTTTCTTT. Translating it yields CASTLTGGGAEAFF.

In this sample, this clone turned up once. The CDR3 protein is CASSLLGTASNEKLFF. The CDR3 nucleotides read TGTGCCAGCAGCTTGTTGGGCACAGCCTCTAATGAAAAACTGTTTTTT. V usage is TRBV5-6 and J usage is TRBJ1-4; D is unresolved. V dropped 1 base and J dropped 3 bases, with 13 bases sitting between them. The CDR3 extends over 16 amino acids. Germline V gene sequence: CDR1 SGHDT, CDR2 YYEEEE.

J is TRBJ2-5 and V is TRBV10-3; D might be TRBD1 or TRBD2, each matching 5 bases. The J call may be wrong; the DNA end is better matched by TRBJ2-7. Per the germline V gene, CDR1 is ENHRY and CDR2 is SYGVKD. This CDR3 is 15 amino acids long. This CDR3 reads CAISEPWGHGGEQYF. CDR3 nucleotide sequence: TGTGCCATCAGTGAGCCGTGGGGCCATGGGGGCGAGCAGTACTTC.

This chain uses TRBV6-4 with TRBJ2-2; the D is unclear. Germline CDR1 is MRHNA and CDR2 is SNTAGT. Trimming left V 2 bases short and J 7 bases short, with 14 bases between. The CDR3 is 15 amino acids. In DNA, the CDR3 is TGTGCCAGCAGTGACCCTCGCAGGAGTGGCGGGGAGCTGTTTTTT. This translates into CASSDPRRSGGELFF.

V and J are TRBV19 and TRBJ1-1; D call uncertain. V gave up 6 bases and J gave up 0 bases, with 17 bases separating them. Germline CDR1 reads LNHDA; CDR2 reads SQIVND (reference sequence). The CDR3 is 16 amino acids. The CDR3 sequence is CASSPIKQRMNTEAFF. The CDR3 bases are TGTGCCAGTAGCCCTATAAAACAGAGGATGAACACTGAAGCTTTCTTT.

The V gene is TRBV6-4, the J gene TRBJ1-2; D is perhaps TRBD1 (5 bases). Trimming cost V 6 bases and J 9 bases, with 26 bases left between them. This CDR3 is 16 amino acids long. Germline assignment: CDR1 MRHNA and CDR2 SNTAGT. The CDR3: CASRQNPGTPTASYTF. In DNA, the CDR3 is TGTGCCAGCAGACAAAACCCCGGGACGCCCACCGCCAGCTACACCTTC.

The chain employs TRBV14 and TRBJ1-1; TRBD1 is a possible D gene (6 bases). Germline CDR1 SGHDN, CDR2 FVKESK. The CDR3 is made up of 14 amino acids. V was shortened by 4 bases and J by 3 bases, with 12 bases between the two germline ends. The CDR3 sequence: CASSPQGIYTEAFF. The CDR3 bases are TGTGCCAGCAGCCCACAGGGAATCTACACTGAAGCTTTCTTT. Filled out from reference TRBV14 and TRBJ1-1, the complete variable domain reads EAGVTQFPSHSVIEKGQTVTLRCDPISGHDNLYWYRRVMGKEIKFLLHFVKESKQDESGMPNNRFLAERTGGTYSTLKVQPAELEDSGVYFCASSPQGIYTEAFFGQGTRLTVV.

Here the CDR3 reads CASSEQGGRYEQYF. The CDR3 DNA reads TGTGCCAGCAGTGAACAGGGGGGCAGATACGAGCAGTACTTC. V is TRBV2 and J is TRBJ2-7, with TRBD1 as a possible D gene (7 bases). Per germline, CDR1 SNHLY and CDR2 FYNNEI. CDR3 length equals 14 residues. Trimming removed 2 bases at V and 4 bases at J, with 12 bases between.

The chain has TRBV7-8 and TRBJ1-2; D remains ambiguous. Germline values: CDR1 SGHVS, CDR2 FQNEAQ. Trimming removed 1 base from V and 0 bases from J, with 12 bases in between. This CDR3 has 16 residues. As DNA, the CDR3 is TGTGCCAGCAGCTTAGATTACCGGACCTCTAACTATGGCTACACCTTC. It translates to CASSLDYRTSNYGYTF.

The rearrangement links TRBV5-4 to TRBJ2-7; D gene unclear. V dropped 0 bases and J dropped 3 bases, with 13 bases sitting between them. The CDR3 extends over 15 amino acids. Per the germline V gene, CDR1 is SGHNT and CDR2 is YYREEE (reference sequence). The CDR3 DNA reads TGTGCCAGCAGCTTGGGCGGACGCCCCAGCTACGAGCAGTACTTC. This codes for CASSLGGRPSYEQYF.

This rearrangement joins TRBV7-8 to TRBJ1-2; D is unclear. Germline values: CDR1 SGHVS, CDR2 FQNEAQ. The CDR3 runs to 16 residues. Trimming stripped 0 bases from V and 6 bases from J, with 17 bases between. The CDR3 coding sequence is TGTGCCAGCAGCTTAGCGCTCTATGTTCCAACGGATGGCTACACCTTC. The encoded protein is CASSLALYVPTDGYTF.

The V and J genes are TRBV5-1 and TRBJ1-1; no clear D. The germline gives CDR1 SGHRS, CDR2 YFSETQ. CDR3 length: 11 residues. V lost 0 bases and J lost 11, with 8 bases in between. The chain's CDR3 is CASSLGVTAFF. CDR3 sequence (DNA): TGCGCCAGCAGCTTGGGGGTTACTGCTTTCTTT.

This clone appeared once. The V call is TRBV2, the J call TRBJ2-1, with D possibly matching TRBD2 (6 bases). Germline values: CDR1 SNHLY, CDR2 FYNNEI. The CDR3 has 12 amino acids. The ends were cut back, 6 bases at V and 8 bases at J, with 11 bases in the middle. CDR3 amino acids: CASRRLDDEQFF. The CDR3 DNA follows: TGTGCCAGCAGGAGACTAGACGATGAGCAGTTCTTC.

The chain recombines TRBV19 with TRBJ2-7; 8 bases map to TRBD1. The CDR3 has 15 amino acids. Unmatched junction bases numbered 8, after V lost 7 bases and J lost 0 bases. Germline CDR1 reads LNHDA; CDR2 reads SQIVND (reference sequence). Here the CDR3 reads CASTYRTGRSYEQYF. The CDR3 bases are TGTGCCAGTACTTACCGGACAGGGCGCTCCTACGAGCAGTACTTC.

This clone was seen just once. The chain employs TRBV10-1 and TRBJ1-3; tentative D call: TRBD1 (6 bases). The CDR3 extends over 17 amino acids. The germline CDR1 and CDR2 sequences are WNHNN and SYGVQD (reference sequence). Trimming removed 6 bases from V and 2 bases from J, with 20 bases in between. For the CDR3, the DNA is TGCGCCAGCAGCCCGGGACATGGAGGATTGCCTGGAAACACCATATATTTT. As protein: CASSPGHGGLPGNTIYF.

This chain joins TRBV2 and TRBJ1-2, with 8 bases that match TRBD1. With V trimmed by 6 bases and J by 5 bases, 5 bases remained unmatched. This CDR3 has 13 residues. CDR1 and CDR2 (germline): SNHLY, FYNNEI. In DNA form, the CDR3 reads TGTGCCAGCAGGGCCGGGACAGGATATGGCTACACCTTC. Its protein is CASRAGTGYGYTF.

The chain has TRBV6-5 and TRBJ2-3, with 9 nucleotides matching TRBD2. The germline CDR1 and CDR2 sequences are MNHEY and SVGAGI. This CDR3 contains 15 residues. J lost 5 bases, V lost 6 bases, and 9 bases had no gene match. CDR3 DNA sequence: TGTGCCAGCAGAGTGCCGGGACTAGCAGGAGATACGCAGTATTTT. It translates to CASRVPGLAGDTQYF.

The chain links TRBV25-1 to TRBJ1-6; unclear D gene. CDR3 size: 14 residues. V lost 6 bases and J lost 1, with 7 bases in between. CDR1 and CDR2 (germline): MGHDK, SYGVNS. CDR3 DNA: TGTGCCAGCAGAACGGGGTCCTATAATTCACCCCTCCACTTT. Protein: CASRTGSYNSPLHF.

This clone has just one count. The V gene is TRBV28, the J gene TRBJ1-2, with D uncertain. V lost 6 bases and J lost 7, with 15 bases in between. This CDR3 is built from 13 residues. CDR1 is MDHEN and CDR2 is SYDVKM in the germline V gene. The CDR3, as DNA: TGTGCCAGCAGCCTTACAGAAAGTGGTGGCTACACCTTC. Its translation is CASSLTESGGYTF.

This chain connects TRBV6-1 to TRBJ2-2, with 9 bases identical to TRBD2. Germline V gene data show CDR1 as MNHNS and CDR2 as SASEGT. After removal of 3 bases from V and 0 bases from J, the junction contained 2 bases not matched to a gene. The CDR3 spans 16 residues. The CDR3 nucleotides read TGTGCCAGCAGTGAGCGGGGGGGCGCGAACACCGGGGAGCTGTTTTTT. Its translation is CASSERGGANTGELFF.

This clone was detected only once. The chain couples TRBV9 to TRBJ2-7, with 7 bases matching TRBD1. This CDR3 is built from 14 residues. The V gene's germline CDR1 is SGDLS and CDR2 YYNGEE. V was clipped by 1 base and J by 6 bases; unmatched bases: 7. The CDR3 sequence is CASSVSPRGREQYF. In nucleotides, the CDR3 is TGTGCCAGCAGCGTATCCCCGAGGGGGCGCGAGCAGTACTTC.

J is TRBJ2-1 and V is TRBV5-1; D not resolved. CDR1 and CDR2 (germline): SGHRS, YFSETQ. The CDR3 contains 15 residues. The V end was cut by 0 bases, the J end by 2 bases, with 9 bases between. Here the CDR3 DNA reads TGCGCCAGCAGCTTGGAGGCCCTGGCCTACAATGAGCAGTTCTTC. Its translation: CASSLEALAYNEQFF.

The V call is TRBV6-1, the J call TRBJ2-7; 7 bases align to TRBD1. Germline CDR1 reads MNHNS; CDR2 reads SASEGT. This CDR3 comprises 16 residues. With 1 base clipped from V and 6 bases from J, the junction kept 12 bases outside the gene matches. CDR3 in amino acids: CASSEVQGWGVVEQYF. DNA of the CDR3: TGTGCCAGCAGTGAAGTACAGGGGTGGGGTGTGGTCGAGCAGTACTTC.

The rearrangement links TRBV5-1 to TRBJ1-2; TRBD1 aligns across 12 bases. Germline loops: CDR1 SGHRS, CDR2 YFSETQ. J gave up 4 bases and V 0 bases, and 4 bases lay outside the gene matches. The CDR3 is 16 amino acids. CDR3 residues: CASSLEGTGGVYGYTF. The CDR3 region has the DNA TGCGCCAGCAGCTTGGAGGGGACAGGGGGCGTCTATGGCTACACCTTC. Drawing the rest from reference TRBV5-1 and TRBJ1-2, the complete variable domain is KAGVTQTPRYLIKTRGQQVTLSCSPISGHRSVSWYQQTPGQGLQFLFEYFSETQRNKGNFPGRFSGRQFSNSRSEMNVSTLELGDSALYLCASSLEGTGGVYGYTFGSGTRLTVV.